This T cell receptor beta chain came from a study of T cell changes during pregnancy in multiple sclerosis. Here immunoSEQ multiplex PCR was the method, and the copy in TCRdb shows in-frame clones only, minus some. The sample carries 55,000 to 80,000 clones, approximately 93% recorded once. The CDR3 is 11 residues long. Trimming removed 9 bases from V and 8 bases from J, with 11 bases in between. Germline V gene sequence: CDR1 MNHNS, CDR2 SASEGT. This specimen was CD8+ T cells from peripheral blood mononuclear cells, taken in the second trimester of pregnancy. The TCR comes from a female donor with multiple sclerosis, enrolled in a pregnancy study. This rearrangement joins TRBV6-1 to TRBJ2-1, with D perhaps matching TRBD2 (5 bases). The chain's CDR3 is CARASFDEQFF. CDR3 DNA sequence: TGTGCCAGAGCTAGCTTCGATGAGCAGTTCTTC.